This T cell receptor beta chain was profiled in a study of cytomegalovirus exposure and HLA in healthy donors. Study-wide context: Of the donors genotyped, approximately 430 in all, around 77% fell in the Caucasian-associated ancestry cluster. Whole-study findings and limits: Follow-up analysis found HLA locus-dependent TCR association rates, highest for DRB1 and lowest for HLA-C. TRBV6-2, TRBV6-3 and some other V segments were excluded as indistinguishable.

This clone was counted a few times. Its antigen remains unidentified. A junction end diverges from the germline sequence, so it may reflect a read error. At collection, donors were nominally healthy, but unrecorded immune exposures were probable. The CDR3 is 14 amino acids. CDR1 and CDR2 (germline): MNHNS, SASEGT. It was with 60 Vbeta and 13 Jbeta primers that the PCR ran. The protocol was immunoSEQ multiplex PCR, while the TCRdb copy is restricted to in-frame clones and leaves out a portion. The sample has 150,000 to 200,000 clones; roughly 80% are singletons. The chain employs TRBV6-1 and TRBJ1-1, with 7 positions matching TRBD1. The sequence came from a man in his forties in good health and CMV-seropositive. The sequencing input was PBMCs. CDR3 coding DNA: TGTGCCAGCAGCATTGGACAGGTGAACGCTGAAGCTTTCTTT. It translates to CASSIGQVNAEAFF.